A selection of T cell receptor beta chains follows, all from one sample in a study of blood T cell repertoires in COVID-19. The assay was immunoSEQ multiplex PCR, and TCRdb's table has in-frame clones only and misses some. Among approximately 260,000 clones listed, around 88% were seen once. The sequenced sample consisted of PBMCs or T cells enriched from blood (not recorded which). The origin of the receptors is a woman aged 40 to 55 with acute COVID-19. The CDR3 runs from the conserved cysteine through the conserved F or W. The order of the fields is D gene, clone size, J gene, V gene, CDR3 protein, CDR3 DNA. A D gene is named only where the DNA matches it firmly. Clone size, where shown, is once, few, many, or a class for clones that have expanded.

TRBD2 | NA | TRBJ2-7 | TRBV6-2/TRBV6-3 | CASSAAGGGDEQYF | TGTGCCAGCAGTGCTGCGGGAGGAGGGGACGAGCAGTACTTC
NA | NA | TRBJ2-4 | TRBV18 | CASSPEGVQNIQYF | TGTGCCAGCTCACCAGAAGGGGTCCAAAACATTCAGTACTTC
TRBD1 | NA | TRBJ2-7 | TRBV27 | CASSIPGQGTYEQYF | TGTGCCAGCAGCATCCCGGGACAGGGCACCTACGAGCAGTACTTC
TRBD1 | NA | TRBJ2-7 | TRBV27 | CASSQGTGSSYEQYF | TGTGCCAGCAGCCAAGGGACAGGTAGCTCCTACGAGCAGTACTTC
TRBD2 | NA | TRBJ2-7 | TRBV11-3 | CASSIQREATYEQYF | TGTGCCAGCAGCATACAGCGGGAGGCAACCTACGAGCAGTACTTC
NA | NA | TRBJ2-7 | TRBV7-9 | CASSLQGKGDEQYF | TGTGCCAGCAGCTTACAGGGGAAAGGAGACGAGCAGTACTTC
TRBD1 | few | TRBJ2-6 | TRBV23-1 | CASSPPGQRYSGANVLTF | TGCGCCAGCAGTCCACCGGGACAGCGCTACTCTGGGGCCAACGTCCTGACTTTC
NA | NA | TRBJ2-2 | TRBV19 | CASSVQTNTGELFF | TGTGCCAGTAGTGTTCAGACGAACACCGGGGAGCTGTTTTTT
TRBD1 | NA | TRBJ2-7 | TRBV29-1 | CSVRGQGSYEQYF | TGCAGCGTTCGCGGACAGGGGTCCTACGAGCAGTACTTC
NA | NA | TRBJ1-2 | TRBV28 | CASRTGANYGYTF | TGTGCCAGCAGAACAGGAGCTAACTATGGCTACACCTTC
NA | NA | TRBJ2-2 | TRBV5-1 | CASSLRGFTGELFF | TGCGCCAGCAGCTTGCGAGGGTTCACCGGGGAGCTGTTTTTT
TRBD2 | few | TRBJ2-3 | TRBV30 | CASGLAGGTDTQYF | TGTGCCTCGGGACTAGCGGGGGGCACAGATACGCAGTATTTT
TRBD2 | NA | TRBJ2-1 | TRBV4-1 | CASSQLQVTSGSYNEQFF | TGCGCCAGCAGCCAACTCCAGGTGACTAGCGGGAGCTACAATGAGCAGTTCTTC
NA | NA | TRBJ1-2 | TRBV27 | CASSSLGRGYGYTF | TGTGCCAGCAGTTCCCTAGGCAGGGGCTATGGCTACACCTTC
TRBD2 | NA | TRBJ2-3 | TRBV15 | CATSTKREENTQYF | TGTGCCACCAGCACTAAGCGGGAGGAAAATACGCAGTATTTT
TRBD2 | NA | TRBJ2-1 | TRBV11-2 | CASSLVVPSGYNEQFF | TGTGCCAGCAGCTTAGTGGTCCCTAGCGGGTACAATGAGCAGTTCTTC
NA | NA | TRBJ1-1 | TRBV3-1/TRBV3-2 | CASSQDSINTEAFF | TGTGCCAGCAGCCAAGACAGTATCAACACTGAAGCTTTCTTT
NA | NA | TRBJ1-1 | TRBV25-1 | CAWGPGLNTEAFF | TGTGCCTGGGGTCCAGGGCTGAACACTGAAGCTTTCTTT
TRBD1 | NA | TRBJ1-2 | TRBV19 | CASSILTGEYGYTF | TGTGCCAGTAGTATCTTGACAGGGGAATATGGCTACACCTTC
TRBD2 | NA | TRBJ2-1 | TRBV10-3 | CATAGGSYNEQFF | TGTGCAACGGCGGGGGGGTCCTACAATGAGCAGTTCTTC
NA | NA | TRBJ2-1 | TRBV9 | CASSVQAVLYNEQFF | TGTGCCAGCAGCGTACAAGCGGTTCTCTACAATGAGCAGTTCTTC
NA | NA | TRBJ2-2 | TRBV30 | CACWPESNTGELFF | TGTGCCTGCTGGCCAGAATCGAACACCGGGGAGCTGTTTTTT
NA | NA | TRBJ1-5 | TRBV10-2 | CASSDRLRGSNQPQHF | TGCGCCAGCAGTGATCGTTTACGGGGGAGCAATCAGCCCCAGCATTTT
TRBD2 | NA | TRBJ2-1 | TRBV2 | CASSERASGEYNEQFF | TGTGCCAGCAGTGAACGGGCTAGCGGGGAATACAATGAGCAGTTCTTC
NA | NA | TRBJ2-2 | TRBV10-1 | CASSVRGDTGELFF | TGCGCCAGCAGTGTCAGGGGTGACACCGGGGAGCTGTTTTTT
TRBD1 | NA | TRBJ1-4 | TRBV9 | CASSGQGDEKLFF | TGTGCCAGCAGCGGCCAGGGGGACGAAAAACTGTTTTTT
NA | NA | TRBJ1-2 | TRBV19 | CASSHSYGYTF | TGTGCCAGTAGTCACAGCTATGGCTACACCTTC
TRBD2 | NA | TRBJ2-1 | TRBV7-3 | CASSQTSGAYNEQFF | TGTGCCAGCAGCCAGACTAGCGGAGCCTACAATGAGCAGTTCTTC
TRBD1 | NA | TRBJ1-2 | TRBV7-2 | CASSPDRGYYGYTF | TGTGCCAGCAGCCCCGACAGGGGTTACTATGGCTACACCTTC
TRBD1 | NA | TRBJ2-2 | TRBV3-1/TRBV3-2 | CASSQDGGTGGIGELFF | TGTGCCAGCAGCCAAGATGGAGGGACAGGGGGTATCGGGGAGCTGTTTTTT
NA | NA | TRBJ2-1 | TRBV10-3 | CAISDRGYEQFF | TGTGCCATCAGTGACAGGGGATATGAGCAGTTCTTC
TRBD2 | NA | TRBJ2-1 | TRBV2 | CASSLGLAGYYNEQFF | TGTGCCAGCAGTCTTGGACTAGCGGGATACTACAATGAGCAGTTCTTC
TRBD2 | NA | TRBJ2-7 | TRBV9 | CASSVEGLAGEQYF | TGTGCCAGCAGCGTAGAGGGACTAGCGGGAGAGCAGTACTTC
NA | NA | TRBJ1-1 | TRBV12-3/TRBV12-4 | CASTRGETEAFF | TGTGCCAGCACCAGGGGTGAGACTGAAGCTTTCTTT
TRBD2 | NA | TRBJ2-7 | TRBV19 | CASSIALAGGSEQYF | TGTGCCAGTAGTATTGCACTAGCGGGAGGTTCCGAGCAGTACTTC
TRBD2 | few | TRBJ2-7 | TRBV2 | CASRSGTNYEQYF | TGTGCCAGCAGATCCGGGACTAACTACGAGCAGTACTTC
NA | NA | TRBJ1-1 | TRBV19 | CASTLSPYDTEAFF | TGTGCCAGTACCCTAAGTCCCTACGACACTGAAGCTTTCTTT
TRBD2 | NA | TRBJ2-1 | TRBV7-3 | CASSLLSAGGPGSSYNEQFF | TGTGCCAGCAGCTTATTATCAGCGGGAGGGCCCGGGAGCTCCTACAATGAGCAGTTCTTC
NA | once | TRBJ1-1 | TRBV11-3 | CASSLESRGTEAFF | TGTGCCAGCAGCTTGGAGAGCAGGGGTACTGAAGCTTTCTTT
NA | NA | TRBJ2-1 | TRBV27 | CASSSHPLGDEQFF | TGTGCCAGCAGTTCACACCCATTAGGGGATGAGCAGTTCTTC
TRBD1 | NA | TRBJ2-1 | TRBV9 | CASSGQGDYHNEQFF | TGTGCCAGCAGCGGACAGGGAGATTACCACAATGAGCAGTTCTTC
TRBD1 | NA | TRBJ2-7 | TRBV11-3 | CASSLVGTADYEQYF | TGTGCCAGCAGCTTAGTAGGGACAGCAGACTACGAGCAGTACTTC
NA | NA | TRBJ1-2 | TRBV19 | CASSYGNYGYTF | TGTGCCAGTAGTTACGGTAACTATGGCTACACCTTC
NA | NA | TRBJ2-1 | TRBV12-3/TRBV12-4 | CASSWAHNEQFF | TGTGCCAGCAGTTGGGCCCACAATGAGCAGTTCTTC
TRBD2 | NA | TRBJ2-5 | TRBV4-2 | CASSQFSGRAETQYF | TGTGCCAGCAGCCAATTTAGCGGGAGGGCGGAGACCCAGTACTTC
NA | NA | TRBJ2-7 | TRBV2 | CASSETLVAYEQYF | TGTGCCAGCAGTGAAACGCTAGTTGCCTACGAGCAGTACTTC
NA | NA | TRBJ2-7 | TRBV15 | CATSGVGEQYF | TGTGCCACCTCAGGGGTCGGCGAGCAGTACTTC
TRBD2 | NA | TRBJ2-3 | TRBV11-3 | CASSLEREGTDTQYF | TGTGCCAGCAGCTTGGAGCGGGAGGGCACAGATACGCAGTATTTT
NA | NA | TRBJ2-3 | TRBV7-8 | CASSLYPTAATDTQYF | TGTGCCAGCAGCTTATATCCCACAGCGGCCACAGATACGCAGTATTTT